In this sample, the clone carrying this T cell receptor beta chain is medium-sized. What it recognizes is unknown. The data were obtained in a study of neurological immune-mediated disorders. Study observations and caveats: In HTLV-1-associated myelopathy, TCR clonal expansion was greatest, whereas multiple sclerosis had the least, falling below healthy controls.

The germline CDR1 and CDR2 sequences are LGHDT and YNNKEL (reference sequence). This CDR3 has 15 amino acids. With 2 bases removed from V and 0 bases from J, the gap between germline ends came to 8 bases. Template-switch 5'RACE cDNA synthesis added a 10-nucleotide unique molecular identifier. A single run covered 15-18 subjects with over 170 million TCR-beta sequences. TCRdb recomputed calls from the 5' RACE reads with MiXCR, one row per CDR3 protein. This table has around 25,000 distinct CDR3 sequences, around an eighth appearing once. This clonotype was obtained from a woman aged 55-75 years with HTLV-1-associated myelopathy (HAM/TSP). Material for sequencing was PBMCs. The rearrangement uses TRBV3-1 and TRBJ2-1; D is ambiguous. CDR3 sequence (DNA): TGTGCCAGCAGCCAACCCATCAGCTCCTACAATGAGCAGTTCTTC. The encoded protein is CASSQPISSYNEQFF.